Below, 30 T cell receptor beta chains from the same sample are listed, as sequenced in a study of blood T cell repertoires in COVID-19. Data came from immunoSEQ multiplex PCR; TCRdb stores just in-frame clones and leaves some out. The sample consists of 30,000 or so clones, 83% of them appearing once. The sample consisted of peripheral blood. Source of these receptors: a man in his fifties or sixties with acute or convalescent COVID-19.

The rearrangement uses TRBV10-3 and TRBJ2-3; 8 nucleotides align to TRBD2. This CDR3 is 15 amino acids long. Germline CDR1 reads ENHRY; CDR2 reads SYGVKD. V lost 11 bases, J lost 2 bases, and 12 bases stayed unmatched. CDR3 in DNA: TGTGCCCCAGATTCAGTAGCGGGGTTCACAGATACGCAGTATTTT. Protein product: CAPDSVAGFTDTQYF.

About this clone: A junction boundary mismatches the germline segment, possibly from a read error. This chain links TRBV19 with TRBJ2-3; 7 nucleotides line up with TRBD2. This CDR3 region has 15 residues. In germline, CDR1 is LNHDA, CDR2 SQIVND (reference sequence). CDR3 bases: TGTGCCAGTACTATAACTGGGAGGGCCTCAGATACGCAGTATTTT. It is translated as CASTITGRASDTQYF. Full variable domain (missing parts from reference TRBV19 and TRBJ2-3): DGGITQSPKYLFRKEGQNVTLSCEQNLNHDAMYWYRQDPGQGLRLIYYSQIVNDFQKGDIAEGYSVSREKKESFPLTVTSAQKNPTAFYLCASTITGRASDTQYFGPGTRLTVL.

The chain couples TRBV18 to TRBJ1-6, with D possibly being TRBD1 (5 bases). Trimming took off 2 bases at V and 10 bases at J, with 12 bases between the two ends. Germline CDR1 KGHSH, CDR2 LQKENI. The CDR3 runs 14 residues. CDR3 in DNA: TGTGCCAGCTCACCAGCGACAGCCAACTCACCCCTCCACTTT. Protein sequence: CASSPATANSPLHF.

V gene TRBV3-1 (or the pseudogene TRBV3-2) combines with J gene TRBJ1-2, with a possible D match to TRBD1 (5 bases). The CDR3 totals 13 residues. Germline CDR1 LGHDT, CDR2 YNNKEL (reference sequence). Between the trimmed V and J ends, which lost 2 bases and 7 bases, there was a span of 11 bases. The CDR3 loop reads CASSQQRGTGYTF. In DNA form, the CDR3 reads TGTGCCAGCAGCCAACAAAGGGGAACTGGCTACACCTTC.

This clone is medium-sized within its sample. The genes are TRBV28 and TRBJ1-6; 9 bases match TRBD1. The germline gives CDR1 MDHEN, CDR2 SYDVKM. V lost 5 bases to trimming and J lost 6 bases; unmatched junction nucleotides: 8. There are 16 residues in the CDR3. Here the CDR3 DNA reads TGTGCCAGCAGTGCTTACCGGGACAGGGCTAATTCACCCCTCCACTTT. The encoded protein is CASSAYRDRANSPLHF.

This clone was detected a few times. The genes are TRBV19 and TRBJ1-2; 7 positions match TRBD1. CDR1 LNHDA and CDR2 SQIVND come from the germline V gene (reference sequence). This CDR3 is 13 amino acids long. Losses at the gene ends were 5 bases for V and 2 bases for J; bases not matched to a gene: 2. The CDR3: CASSPDRNYGYTF. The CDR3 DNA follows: TGTGCCAGTAGTCCGGACAGGAACTATGGCTACACCTTC.

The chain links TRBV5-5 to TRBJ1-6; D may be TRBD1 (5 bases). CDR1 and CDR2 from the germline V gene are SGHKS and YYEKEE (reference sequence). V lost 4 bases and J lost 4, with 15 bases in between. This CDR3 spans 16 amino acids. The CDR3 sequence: CASSDSRAIYNSPLHF. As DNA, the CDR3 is TGTGCCAGCAGCGATAGCAGGGCGATATATAATTCACCCCTCCACTTT.

CDR3 amino acids: CASSQDGLTGGYTF. CDR3 nucleotide sequence: TGTGCCAGCAGCCAAGATGGACTTACGGGGGGCTACACCTTC. This chain joins TRBV3-1 (or the pseudogene TRBV3-2) and TRBJ1-2; D is unresolved. From germline, CDR1 is LGHDT and CDR2 YNNKEL (reference sequence). Trimming cost V 0 bases and J 8 bases, with 13 bases left between them. The CDR3 runs 14 residues.

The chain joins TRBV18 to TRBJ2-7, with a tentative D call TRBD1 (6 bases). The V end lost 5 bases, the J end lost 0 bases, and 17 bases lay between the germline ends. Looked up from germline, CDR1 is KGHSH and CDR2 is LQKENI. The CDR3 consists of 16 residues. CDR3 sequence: CASSAIGQTFSYEQYF. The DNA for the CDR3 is TGTGCCAGCTCAGCTATAGGACAGACTTTCTCCTACGAGCAGTACTTC.

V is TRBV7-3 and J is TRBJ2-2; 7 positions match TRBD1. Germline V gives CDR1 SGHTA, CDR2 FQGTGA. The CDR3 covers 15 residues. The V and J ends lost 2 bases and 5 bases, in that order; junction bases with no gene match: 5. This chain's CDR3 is CASSLDRVETGELFF. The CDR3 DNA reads TGTGCCAGCAGCTTAGACAGGGTAGAAACCGGGGAGCTGTTTTTT.

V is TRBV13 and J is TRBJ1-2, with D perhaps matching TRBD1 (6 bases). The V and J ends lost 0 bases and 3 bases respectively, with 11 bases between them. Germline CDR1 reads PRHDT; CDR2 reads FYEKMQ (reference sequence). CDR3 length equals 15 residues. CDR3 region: CASSLGTGLDYGYTF. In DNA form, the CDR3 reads TGTGCCAGCAGCTTAGGGACAGGTCTTGACTATGGCTACACCTTC.

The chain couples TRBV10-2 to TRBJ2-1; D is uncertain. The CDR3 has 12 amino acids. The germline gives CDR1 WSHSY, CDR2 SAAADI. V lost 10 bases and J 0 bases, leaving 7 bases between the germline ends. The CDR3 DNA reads TGCGCCACTAAAAACTCCTACAATGAGCAGTTCTTC. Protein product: CATKNSYNEQFF.

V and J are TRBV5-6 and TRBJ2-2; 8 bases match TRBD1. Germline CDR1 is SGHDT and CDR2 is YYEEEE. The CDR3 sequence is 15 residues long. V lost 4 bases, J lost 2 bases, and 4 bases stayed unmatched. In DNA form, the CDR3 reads TGTGCCAGCAGCAGGACAGGGACAAACACCGGGGAGCTGTTTTTT. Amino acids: CASSRTGTNTGELFF.

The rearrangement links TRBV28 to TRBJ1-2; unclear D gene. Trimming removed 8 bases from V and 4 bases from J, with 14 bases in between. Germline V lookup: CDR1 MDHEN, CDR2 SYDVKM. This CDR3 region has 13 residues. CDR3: CASLPRETYGYTF. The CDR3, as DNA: TGTGCCAGCCTTCCGCGGGAAACCTATGGCTACACCTTC.

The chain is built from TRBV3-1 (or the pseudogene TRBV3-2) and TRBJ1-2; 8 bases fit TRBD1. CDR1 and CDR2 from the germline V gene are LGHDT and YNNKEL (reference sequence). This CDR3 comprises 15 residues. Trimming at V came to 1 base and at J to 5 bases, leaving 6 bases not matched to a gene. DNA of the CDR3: TGTGCCAGCAGCCAAGCGACAGGGGTACAGTATGGCTACACCTTC. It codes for CASSQATGVQYGYTF.

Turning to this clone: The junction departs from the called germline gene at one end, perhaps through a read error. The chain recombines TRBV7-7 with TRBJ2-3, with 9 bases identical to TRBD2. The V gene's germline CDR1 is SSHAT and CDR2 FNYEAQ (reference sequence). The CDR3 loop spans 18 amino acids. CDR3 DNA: TGTGCTAGCAGCTTAGGTTTCCAGGCGGGAGGGCCCTCGGATACGCAGTATTTT. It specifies CASSLGFQAGGPSDTQYF.

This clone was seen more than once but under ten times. The CDR3 loop reads CASSQVGTSEINEQFF. CDR3 nucleotides: TGCGCCAGCAGCCAAGTGGGGACTAGCGAAATCAATGAGCAGTTCTTC. The chain has TRBV4-1 and TRBJ2-1, with 10 nucleotides matching TRBD2. This CDR3 region has 16 residues. Germline trimming cut 1 base from V and 6 bases from J; bases unmatched to any gene: 6. Germline lookup yields CDR1 MGHRA and CDR2 YSYEKL.

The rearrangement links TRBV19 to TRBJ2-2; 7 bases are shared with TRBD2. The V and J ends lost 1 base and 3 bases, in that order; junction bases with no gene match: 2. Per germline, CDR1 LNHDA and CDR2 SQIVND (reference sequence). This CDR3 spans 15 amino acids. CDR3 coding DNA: TGTGCCAGTAGTATAGGGACTAGAGACACCGGGGAGCTGTTTTTT. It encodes CASSIGTRDTGELFF.

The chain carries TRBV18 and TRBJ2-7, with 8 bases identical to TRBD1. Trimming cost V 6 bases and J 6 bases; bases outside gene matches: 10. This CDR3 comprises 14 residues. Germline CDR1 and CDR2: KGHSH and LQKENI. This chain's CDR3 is CASSPPGGLGEQYF. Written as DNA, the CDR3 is TGTGCCAGCTCGCCTCCAGGGGGCCTCGGCGAGCAGTACTTC.

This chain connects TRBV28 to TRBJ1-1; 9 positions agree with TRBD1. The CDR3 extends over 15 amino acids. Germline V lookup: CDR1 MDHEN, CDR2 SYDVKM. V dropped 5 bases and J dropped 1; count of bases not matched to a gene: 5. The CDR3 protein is CASSPAQGANTEAFF. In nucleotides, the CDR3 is TGTGCCAGCAGTCCAGCACAGGGGGCGAACACTGAAGCTTTCTTT.

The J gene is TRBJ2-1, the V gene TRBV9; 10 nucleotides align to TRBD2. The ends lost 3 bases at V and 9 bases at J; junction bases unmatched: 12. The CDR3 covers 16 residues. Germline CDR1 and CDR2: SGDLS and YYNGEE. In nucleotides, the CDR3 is TGTGCCAGCAGCGGATCCGGGACTAGCGTACTAGGTGAGCAGTTCTTC. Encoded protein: CASSGSGTSVLGEQFF. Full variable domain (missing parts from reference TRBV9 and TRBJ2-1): DSGVTQTPKHLITATGQRVTLRCSPRSGDLSVYWYQQSLDQGLQFLIQYYNGEERAKGNILERFSAQQFPDLHSELNLSSLELGDSALYFCASSGSGTSVLGEQFFGPGTRLTVL.

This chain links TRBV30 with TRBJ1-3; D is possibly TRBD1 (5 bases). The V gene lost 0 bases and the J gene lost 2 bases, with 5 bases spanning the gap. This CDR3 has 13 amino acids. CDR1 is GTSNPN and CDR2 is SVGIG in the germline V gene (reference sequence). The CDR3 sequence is CAWSVGAGNTIYF. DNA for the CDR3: TGTGCCTGGAGTGTAGGGGCTGGAAACACCATATATTTT.

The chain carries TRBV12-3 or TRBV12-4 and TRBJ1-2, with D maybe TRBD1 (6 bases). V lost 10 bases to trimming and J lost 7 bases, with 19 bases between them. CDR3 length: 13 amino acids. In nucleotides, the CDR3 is TGTGCCACCAGACAGGTCCTCCTGAGTGGCTACACCTTC. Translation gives CATRQVLLSGYTF.

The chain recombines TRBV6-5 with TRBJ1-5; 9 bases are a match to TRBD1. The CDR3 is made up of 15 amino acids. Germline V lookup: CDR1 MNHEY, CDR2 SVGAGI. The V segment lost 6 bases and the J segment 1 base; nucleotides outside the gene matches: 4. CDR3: CASRPTGGSNQPQHF. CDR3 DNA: TGTGCCAGCAGGCCAACAGGGGGCAGCAATCAGCCCCAGCATTTT.

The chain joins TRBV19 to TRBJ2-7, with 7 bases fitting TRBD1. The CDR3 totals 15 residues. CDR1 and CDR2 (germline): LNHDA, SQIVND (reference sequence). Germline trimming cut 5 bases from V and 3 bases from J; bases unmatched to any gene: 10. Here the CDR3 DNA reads TGTGCCAGTAGTCCGCTGACAGGGTCCCTCTACGAGCAGTACTTC. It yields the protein CASSPLTGSLYEQYF.

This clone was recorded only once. The chain's CDR3 is CASSPLLAGVDTQYF. The CDR3 DNA is TGTGCCAGCAGCCCCCTGCTAGCGGGGGTTGATACGCAGTATTTT. The rearrangement uses TRBV7-2 and TRBJ2-3, with TRBD2 identical over 10 bases. Per the germline V gene, CDR1 is SGHTA and CDR2 is FQGNSA. Trimming removed 5 bases from V and 6 bases from J; junction bases left unmatched: 8. The CDR3 consists of 15 residues.

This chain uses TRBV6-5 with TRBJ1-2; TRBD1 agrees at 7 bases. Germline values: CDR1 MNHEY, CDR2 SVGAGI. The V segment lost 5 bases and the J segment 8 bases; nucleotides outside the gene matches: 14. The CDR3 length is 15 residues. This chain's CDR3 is CASSIVRQGNSGYTF. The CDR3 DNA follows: TGTGCCAGCAGTATAGTAAGACAGGGTAATTCGGGCTACACCTTC.

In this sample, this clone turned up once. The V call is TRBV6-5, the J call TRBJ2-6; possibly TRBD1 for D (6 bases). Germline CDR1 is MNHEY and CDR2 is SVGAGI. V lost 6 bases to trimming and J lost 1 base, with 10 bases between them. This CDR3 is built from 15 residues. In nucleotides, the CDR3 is TGTGCCAGCAGCACAGGGTTTTCTGGGGCCAACGTCCTGACTTTC. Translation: CASSTGFSGANVLTF.

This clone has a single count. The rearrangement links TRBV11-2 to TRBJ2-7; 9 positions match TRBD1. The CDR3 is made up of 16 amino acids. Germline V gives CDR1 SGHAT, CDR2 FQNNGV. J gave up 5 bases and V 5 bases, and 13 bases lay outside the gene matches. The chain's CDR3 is CASSPTAGTGNHEQYF. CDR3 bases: TGTGCCAGCAGCCCGACGGCCGGGACAGGGAACCACGAGCAGTACTTC. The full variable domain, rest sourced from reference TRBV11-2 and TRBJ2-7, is EAGVAQSPRYKIIEKRQSVAFWCNPISGHATLYWYQQILGQGPKLLIQFQNNGVVDDSQLPKDRFSAERLKGVDSTLKIQPAKLEDSAVYLCASSPTAGTGNHEQYFGPGTRLTVT.

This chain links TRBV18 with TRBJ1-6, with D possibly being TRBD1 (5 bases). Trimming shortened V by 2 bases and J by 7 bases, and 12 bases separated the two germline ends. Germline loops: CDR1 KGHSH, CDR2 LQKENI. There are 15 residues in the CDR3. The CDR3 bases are TGTGCCAGCTCACCAATGGGGCCCGCAAATTCACCCCTCCACTTT. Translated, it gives CASSPMGPANSPLHF.